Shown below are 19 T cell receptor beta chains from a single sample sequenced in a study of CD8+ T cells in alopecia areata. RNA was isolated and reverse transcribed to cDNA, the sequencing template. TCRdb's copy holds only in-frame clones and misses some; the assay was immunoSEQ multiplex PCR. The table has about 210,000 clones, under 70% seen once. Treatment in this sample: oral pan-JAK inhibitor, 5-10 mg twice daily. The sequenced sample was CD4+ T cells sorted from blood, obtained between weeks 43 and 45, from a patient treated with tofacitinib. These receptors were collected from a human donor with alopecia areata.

CDR3 residues: CASSQDLTPYGYTF. DNA of the CDR3: TGTGCCAGCAGCCAAGATTTGACACCTTATGGCTACACCTTC. The rearrangement joins TRBV14 to TRBJ1-2; no clear D. CDR1 and CDR2 from the germline V gene are SGHDN and FVKESK. The V gene lost 0 bases and the J gene lost 5 bases, with 10 bases spanning the gap. The CDR3 is 14 amino acids.

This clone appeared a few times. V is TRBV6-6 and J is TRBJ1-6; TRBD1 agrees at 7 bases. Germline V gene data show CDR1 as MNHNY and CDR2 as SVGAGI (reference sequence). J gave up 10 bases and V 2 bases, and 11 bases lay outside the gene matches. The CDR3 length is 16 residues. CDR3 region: CASSYGIGGAGSPLHF. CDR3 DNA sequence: TGTGCCAGCAGTTACGGTATAGGGGGCGCGGGCTCACCCCTCCACTTT.

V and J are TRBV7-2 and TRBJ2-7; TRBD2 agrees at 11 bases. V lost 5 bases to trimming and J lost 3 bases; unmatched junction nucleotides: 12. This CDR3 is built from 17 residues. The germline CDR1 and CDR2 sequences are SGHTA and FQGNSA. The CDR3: CASSTRFGGTSGYEQYF. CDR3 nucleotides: TGTGCCAGCAGCACACGGTTCGGCGGGACTAGCGGCTACGAGCAGTACTTC. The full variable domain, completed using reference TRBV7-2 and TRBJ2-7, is GAGVSQSPSNKVTEKGKDVELRCDPISGHTALYWYRQSLGQGLEFLIYFQGNSAPDKSGLPSDRFSAERTGGSVSTLTIQRTQQEDSAVYLCASSTRFGGTSGYEQYFGPGTRLTVT.

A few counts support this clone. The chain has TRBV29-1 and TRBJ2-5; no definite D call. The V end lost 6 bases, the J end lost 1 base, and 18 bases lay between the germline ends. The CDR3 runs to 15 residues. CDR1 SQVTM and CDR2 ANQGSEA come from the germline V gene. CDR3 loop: CSVRKTERVQETQYF. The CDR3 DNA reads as TGCAGCGTGCGTAAGACTGAGAGAGTCCAAGAGACCCAGTACTTC.

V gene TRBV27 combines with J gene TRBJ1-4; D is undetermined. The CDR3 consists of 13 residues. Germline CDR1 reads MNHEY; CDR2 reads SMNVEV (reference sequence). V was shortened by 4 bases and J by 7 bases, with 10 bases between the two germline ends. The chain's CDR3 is CASSSRTAEKLFF. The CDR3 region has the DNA TGTGCCAGCAGTTCCCGGACTGCTGAAAAACTGTTTTTT.

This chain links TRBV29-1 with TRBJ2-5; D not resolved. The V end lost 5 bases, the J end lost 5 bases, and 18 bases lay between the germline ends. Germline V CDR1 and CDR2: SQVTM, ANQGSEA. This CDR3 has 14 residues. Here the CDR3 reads CSVSGQAIVETQYF. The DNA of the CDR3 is TGCAGCGTTTCCGGCCAGGCGATCGTTGAGACCCAGTACTTC.

Here the CDR3 reads CSVEDLRQGRTGELFF. In DNA, the CDR3 is TGCAGCGTTGAAGATCTACGGCAGGGGAGGACCGGGGAGCTGTTTTTT. The chain is built from TRBV29-1 and TRBJ2-2; D is tentatively TRBD1 or TRBD2 (6 bases each). Germline assignment: CDR1 SQVTM and CDR2 ANQGSEA. CDR3 length: 16 amino acids. V lost 0 bases, J lost 5 bases, and 16 bases lay in between.

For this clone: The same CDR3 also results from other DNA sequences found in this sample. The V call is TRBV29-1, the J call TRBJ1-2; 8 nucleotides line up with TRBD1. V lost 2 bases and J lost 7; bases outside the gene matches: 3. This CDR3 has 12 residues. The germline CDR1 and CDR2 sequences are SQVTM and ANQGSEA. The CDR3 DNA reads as TGCAGCGTTGAATCGACAGGGGTTGGCTACACCTTC. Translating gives CSVESTGVGYTF.

The CDR3 DNA reads TGCAGCTTCGGACCAAGGGGCACTGAAGCTTTCTTT. It codes for CSFGPRGTEAFF. J is TRBJ1-1 and V is TRBV29-1; a weak D match, TRBD1 (5 bases). From germline, CDR1 is SQVTM and CDR2 ANQGSEA. This CDR3 contains 12 residues. V was shortened by 8 bases and J by 4 bases, with 14 bases between the two germline ends.

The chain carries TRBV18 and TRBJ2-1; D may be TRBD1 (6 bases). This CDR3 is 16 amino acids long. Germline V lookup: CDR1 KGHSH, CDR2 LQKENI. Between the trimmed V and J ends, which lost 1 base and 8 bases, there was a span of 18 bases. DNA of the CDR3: TGTGCCAGCTCACCACAGGGACACCCCATATCGGATGAGCAGTTCTTC. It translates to CASSPQGHPISDEQFF.

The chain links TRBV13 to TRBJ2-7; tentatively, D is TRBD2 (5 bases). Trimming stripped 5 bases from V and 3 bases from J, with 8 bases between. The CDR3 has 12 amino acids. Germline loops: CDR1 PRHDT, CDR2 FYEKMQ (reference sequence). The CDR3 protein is CASSPRGYEQYF. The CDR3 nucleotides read TGTGCCAGCAGCCCTCGGGGCTACGAGCAGTACTTC.

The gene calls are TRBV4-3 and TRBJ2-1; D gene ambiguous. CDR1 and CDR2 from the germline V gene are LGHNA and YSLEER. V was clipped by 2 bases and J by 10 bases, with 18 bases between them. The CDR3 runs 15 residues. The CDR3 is CASSQSRVQRGEQFF. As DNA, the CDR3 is TGCGCCAGCAGCCAAAGCCGGGTCCAGCGCGGAGAGCAGTTCTTC.

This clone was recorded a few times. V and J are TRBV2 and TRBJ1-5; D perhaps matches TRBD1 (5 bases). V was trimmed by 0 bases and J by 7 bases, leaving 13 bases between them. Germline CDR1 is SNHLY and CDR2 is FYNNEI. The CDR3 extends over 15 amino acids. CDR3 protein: CASSEARGLGQPQHF. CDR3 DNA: TGTGCCAGCAGTGAAGCGCGGGGACTCGGGCAGCCCCAGCATTTT.

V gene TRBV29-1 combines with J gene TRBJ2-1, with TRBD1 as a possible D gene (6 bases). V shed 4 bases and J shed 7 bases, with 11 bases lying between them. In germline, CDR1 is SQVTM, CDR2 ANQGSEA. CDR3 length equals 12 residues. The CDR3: CSVVKGVNEQFF. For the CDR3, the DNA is TGCAGCGTTGTAAAGGGGGTTAATGAGCAGTTCTTC.

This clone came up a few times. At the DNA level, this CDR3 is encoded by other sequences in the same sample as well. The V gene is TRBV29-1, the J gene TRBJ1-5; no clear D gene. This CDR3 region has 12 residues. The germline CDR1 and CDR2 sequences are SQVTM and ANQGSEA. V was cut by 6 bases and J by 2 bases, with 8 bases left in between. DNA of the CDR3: TGCAGCGTGGGCGGGGGCAATCAGCCCCAGCATTTT. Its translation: CSVGGGNQPQHF. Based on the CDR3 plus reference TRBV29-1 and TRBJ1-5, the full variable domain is SAVISQKPSRDICQRGTSLTIQCQVDSQVTMMFWYRQQPGQSLTLIATANQGSEATYESGFVIDKFPISRPNLTFSTLTVSNMSPEDSSIYLCSVGGGNQPQHFGDGTRLSIL.

CDR3 bases: TGCAGCGTTCAAGCTTGGGGGCCCGAGCAGTACTTC. It codes for CSVQAWGPEQYF. V gene TRBV29-1 combines with J gene TRBJ2-7, with D possibly matching TRBD1 (6 bases). Germline lookup yields CDR1 SQVTM and CDR2 ANQGSEA. The CDR3 loop spans 12 amino acids. Trimming left V 5 bases short and J 6 bases short, with 14 bases between.

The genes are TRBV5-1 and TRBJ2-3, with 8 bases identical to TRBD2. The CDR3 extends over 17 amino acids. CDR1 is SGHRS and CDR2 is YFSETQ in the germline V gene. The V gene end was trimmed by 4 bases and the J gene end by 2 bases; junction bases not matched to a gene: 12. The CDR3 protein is CASSLTGTSSLTDTQYF. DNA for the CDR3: TGCGCCAGCAGCCTAACCGGGACTAGTTCACTCACAGATACGCAGTATTTT.

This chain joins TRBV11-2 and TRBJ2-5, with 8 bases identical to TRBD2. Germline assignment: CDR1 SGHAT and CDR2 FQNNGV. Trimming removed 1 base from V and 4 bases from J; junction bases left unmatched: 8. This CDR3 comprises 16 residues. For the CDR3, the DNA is TGTGCCAGCAGCTTAGTAGCGGGGCTAAGCCGAGAGACCCAGTACTTC. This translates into CASSLVAGLSRETQYF.

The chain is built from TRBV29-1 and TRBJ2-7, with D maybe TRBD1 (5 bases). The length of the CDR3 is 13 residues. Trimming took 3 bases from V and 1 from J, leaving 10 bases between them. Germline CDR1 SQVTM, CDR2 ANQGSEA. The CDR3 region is CSVDSDSSYEQYF. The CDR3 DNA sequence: TGCAGCGTTGATTCTGACAGTTCCTACGAGCAGTACTTC.